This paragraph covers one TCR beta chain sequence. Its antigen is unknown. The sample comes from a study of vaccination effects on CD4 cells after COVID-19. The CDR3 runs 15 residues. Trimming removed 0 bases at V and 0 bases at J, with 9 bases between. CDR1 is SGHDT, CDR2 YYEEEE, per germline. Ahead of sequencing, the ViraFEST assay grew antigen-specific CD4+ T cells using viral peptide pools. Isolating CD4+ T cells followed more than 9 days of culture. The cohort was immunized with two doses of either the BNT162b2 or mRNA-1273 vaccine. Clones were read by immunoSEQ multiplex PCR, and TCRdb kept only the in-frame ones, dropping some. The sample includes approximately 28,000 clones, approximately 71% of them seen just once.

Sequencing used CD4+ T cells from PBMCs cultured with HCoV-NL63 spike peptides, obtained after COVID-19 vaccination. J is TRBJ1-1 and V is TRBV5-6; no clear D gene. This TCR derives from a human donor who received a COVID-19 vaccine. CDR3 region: CASSLVAGMNTEAFF. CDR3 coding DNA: TGTGCCAGCAGCTTGGTCGCGGGAATGAACACTGAAGCTTTCTTT.